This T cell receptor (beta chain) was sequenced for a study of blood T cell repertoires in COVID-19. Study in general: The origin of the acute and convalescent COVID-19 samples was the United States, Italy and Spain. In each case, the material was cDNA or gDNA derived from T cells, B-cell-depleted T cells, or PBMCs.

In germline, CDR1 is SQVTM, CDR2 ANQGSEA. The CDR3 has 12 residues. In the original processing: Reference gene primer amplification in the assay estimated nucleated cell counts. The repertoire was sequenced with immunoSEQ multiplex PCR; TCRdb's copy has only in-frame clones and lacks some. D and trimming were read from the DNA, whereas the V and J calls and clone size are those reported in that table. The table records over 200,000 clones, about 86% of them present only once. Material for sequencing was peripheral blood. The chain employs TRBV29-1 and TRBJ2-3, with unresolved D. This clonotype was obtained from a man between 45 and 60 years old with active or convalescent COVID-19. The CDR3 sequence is CYLPYSTDTQYF. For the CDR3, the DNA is TGCTACTTACCCTATAGCACAGATACGCAGTATTTT.